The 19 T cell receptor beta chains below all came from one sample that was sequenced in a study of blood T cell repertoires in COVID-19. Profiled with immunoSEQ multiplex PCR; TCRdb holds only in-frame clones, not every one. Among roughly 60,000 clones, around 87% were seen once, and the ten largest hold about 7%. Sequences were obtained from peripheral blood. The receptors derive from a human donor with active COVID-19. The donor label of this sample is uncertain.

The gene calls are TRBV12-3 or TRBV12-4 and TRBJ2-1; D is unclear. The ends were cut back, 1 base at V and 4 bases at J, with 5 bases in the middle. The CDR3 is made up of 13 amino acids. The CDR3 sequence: CASSLDLYNEQFF. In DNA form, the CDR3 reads TGTGCCAGCAGTTTAGATCTTTACAATGAGCAGTTCTTC.

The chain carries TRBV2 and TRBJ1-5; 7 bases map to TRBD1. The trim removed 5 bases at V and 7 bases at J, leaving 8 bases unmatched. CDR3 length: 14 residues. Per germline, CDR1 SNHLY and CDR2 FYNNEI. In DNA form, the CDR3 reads TGTGCCAGCAGTCGACAGGGCGGAGGACAGCCCCAGCATTTT. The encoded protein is CASSRQGGGQPQHF.

The CDR3 region is CASSLRQGAMFF. CDR3 nucleotide sequence: TGTGCCAGCAGTTTGAGACAGGGAGCGATGTTCTTC. The J gene is TRBJ2-1, the V gene TRBV6-5, with 7 positions matching TRBD1. Germline lookup yields CDR1 MNHEY and CDR2 SVGAGI. The CDR3 is made up of 12 amino acids. J was trimmed by 15 bases and V by 4 bases; bases with no gene match: 9.

The CDR3 loop reads CAISLRTSGSIDEQYF. The CDR3 DNA follows: TGTGCCATCAGTCTAAGGACTAGCGGGAGTATCGACGAGCAGTACTTC. The V call is TRBV10-3, the J call TRBJ2-7; 13 bases match TRBD2. Germline V gene lookup returns CDR1 ENHRY and CDR2 SYGVKD. J gave up 5 bases and V 5 bases, and 9 bases lay outside the gene matches. The CDR3 length is 16 residues.

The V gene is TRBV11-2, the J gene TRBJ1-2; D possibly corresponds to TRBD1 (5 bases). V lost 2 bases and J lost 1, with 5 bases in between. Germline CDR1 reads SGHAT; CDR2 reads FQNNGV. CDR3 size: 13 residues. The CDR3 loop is CASSLQGNYGYTF. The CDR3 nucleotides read TGTGCCAGCAGCTTACAGGGTAACTATGGCTACACCTTC. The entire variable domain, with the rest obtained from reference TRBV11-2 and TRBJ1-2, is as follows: EAGVAQSPRYKIIEKRQSVAFWCNPISGHATLYWYQQILGQGPKLLIQFQNNGVVDDSQLPKDRFSAERLKGVDSTLKIQPAKLEDSAVYLCASSLQGNYGYTFGSGTRLTVV.

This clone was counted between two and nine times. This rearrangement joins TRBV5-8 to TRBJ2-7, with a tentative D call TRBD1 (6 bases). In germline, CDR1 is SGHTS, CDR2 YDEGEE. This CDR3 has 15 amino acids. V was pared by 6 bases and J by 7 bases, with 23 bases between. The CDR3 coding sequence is TGTGCCAGCAACCCACTCGGACAGACCCTTAGGGAGCAGTACTTC. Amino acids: CASNPLGQTLREQYF. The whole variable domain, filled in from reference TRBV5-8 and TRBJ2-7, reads EAGVTQSPTHLIKTRGQQATLRCSPISGHTSVYWYQQALGLGLQFLLWYDEGEERNRGNFPPRFSGRQFPNYSSELNVNALELEDSALYLCASNPLGQTLREQYFGPGTRLTVT.

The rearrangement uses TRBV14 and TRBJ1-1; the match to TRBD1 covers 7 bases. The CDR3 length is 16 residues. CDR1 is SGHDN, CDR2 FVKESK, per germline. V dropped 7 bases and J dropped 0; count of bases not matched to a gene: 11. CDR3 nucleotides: TGTGCCAGCACCCATACACCGGGGACAGTGAACACTGAAGCTTTCTTT. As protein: CASTHTPGTVNTEAFF.

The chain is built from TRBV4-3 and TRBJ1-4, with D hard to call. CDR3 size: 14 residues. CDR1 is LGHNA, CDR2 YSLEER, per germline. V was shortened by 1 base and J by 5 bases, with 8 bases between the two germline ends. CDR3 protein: CASSQGGGNEKLFF. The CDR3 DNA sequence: TGCGCCAGCAGCCAAGGTGGCGGGAATGAAAAACTGTTTTTT.

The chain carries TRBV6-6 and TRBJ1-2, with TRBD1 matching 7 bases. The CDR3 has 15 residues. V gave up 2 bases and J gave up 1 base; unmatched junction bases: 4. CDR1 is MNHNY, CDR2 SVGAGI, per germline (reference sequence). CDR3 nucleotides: TGTGCCAGCAGTTACCCCCGACAGGGTAACTATGGCTACACCTTC. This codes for CASSYPRQGNYGYTF.

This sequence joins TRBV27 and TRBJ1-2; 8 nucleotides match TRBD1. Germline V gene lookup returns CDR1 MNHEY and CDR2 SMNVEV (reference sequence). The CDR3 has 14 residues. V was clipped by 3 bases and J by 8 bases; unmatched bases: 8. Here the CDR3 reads CASSFYQGASGYTF. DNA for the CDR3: TGTGCCAGCAGTTTCTACCAGGGGGCTTCGGGCTACACCTTC.

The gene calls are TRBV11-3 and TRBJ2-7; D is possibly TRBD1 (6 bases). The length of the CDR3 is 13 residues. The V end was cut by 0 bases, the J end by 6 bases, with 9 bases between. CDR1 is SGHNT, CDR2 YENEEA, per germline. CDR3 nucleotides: TGTGCCAGCAGCTTAGATCAAGGGGGCGAGCAGTACTTC. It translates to CASSLDQGGEQYF.

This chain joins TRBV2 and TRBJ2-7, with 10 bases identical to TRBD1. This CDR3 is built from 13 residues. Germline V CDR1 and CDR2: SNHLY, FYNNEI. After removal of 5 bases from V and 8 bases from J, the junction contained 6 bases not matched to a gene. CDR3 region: CASSPRDRGKQYF. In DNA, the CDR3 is TGTGCCAGCAGTCCACGGGACAGGGGAAAGCAGTACTTC.

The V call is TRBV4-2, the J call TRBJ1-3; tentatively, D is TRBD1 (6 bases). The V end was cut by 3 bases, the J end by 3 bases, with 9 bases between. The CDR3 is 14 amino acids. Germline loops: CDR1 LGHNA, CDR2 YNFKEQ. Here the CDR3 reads CASSQGAHGNTIYF. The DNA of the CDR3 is TGTGCCAGCAGCCAGGGGGCCCATGGAAACACCATATATTTT.

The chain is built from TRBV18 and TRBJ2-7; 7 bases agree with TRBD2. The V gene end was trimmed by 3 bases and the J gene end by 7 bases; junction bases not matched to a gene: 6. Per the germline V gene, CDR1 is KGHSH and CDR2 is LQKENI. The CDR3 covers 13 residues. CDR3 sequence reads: CASSPAGVGEQYF. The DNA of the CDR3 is TGTGCCAGCTCACCGGCGGGGGTTGGGGAGCAGTACTTC.

The CDR3 region is CASASGGTYNEQFF. In nucleotides, the CDR3 is TGTGCCAGTGCTAGCGGGGGTACCTACAATGAGCAGTTCTTC. The V and J genes are TRBV27 and TRBJ2-1; 10 positions match TRBD2. Germline V gene data show CDR1 as MNHEY and CDR2 as SMNVEV (reference sequence). V gave up 9 bases and J gave up 2 bases; unmatched junction bases: 4. The CDR3 is 14 amino acids.

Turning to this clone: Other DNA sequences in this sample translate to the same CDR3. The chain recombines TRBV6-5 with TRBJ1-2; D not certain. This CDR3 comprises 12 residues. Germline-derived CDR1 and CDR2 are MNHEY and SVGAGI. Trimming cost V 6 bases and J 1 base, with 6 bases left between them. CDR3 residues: CASREGNYGYTF. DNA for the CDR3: TGTGCCAGCAGGGAGGGTAACTATGGCTACACCTTC.

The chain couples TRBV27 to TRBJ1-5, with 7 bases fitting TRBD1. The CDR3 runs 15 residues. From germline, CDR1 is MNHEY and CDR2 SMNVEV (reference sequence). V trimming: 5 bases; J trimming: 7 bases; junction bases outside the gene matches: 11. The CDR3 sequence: CASSPLQGWGQPQHF. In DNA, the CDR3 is TGTGCCAGCAGTCCGCTACAGGGGTGGGGCCAGCCCCAGCATTTT.

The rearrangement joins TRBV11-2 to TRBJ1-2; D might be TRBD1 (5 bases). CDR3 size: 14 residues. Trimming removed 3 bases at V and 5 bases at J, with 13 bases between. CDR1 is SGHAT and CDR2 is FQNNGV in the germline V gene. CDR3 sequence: CASSFAEGWYGYTF. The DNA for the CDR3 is TGTGCCAGCAGCTTCGCGGAGGGGTGGTATGGCTACACCTTC.

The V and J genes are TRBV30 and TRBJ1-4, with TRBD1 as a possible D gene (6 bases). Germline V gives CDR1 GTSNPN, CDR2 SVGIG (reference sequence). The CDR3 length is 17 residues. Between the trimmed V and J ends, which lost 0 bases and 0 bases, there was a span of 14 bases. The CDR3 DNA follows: TGTGCCTGGAGTGTAGATCAGGGGAGCGCAACTAATGAAAAACTGTTTTTT. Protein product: CAWSVDQGSATNEKLFF.